What follows are 28 T cell receptor beta chains derived from one specimen sequenced in a study of chemoradiotherapy in HPV16-positive cancers. Sequenced by immunoSEQ multiplex PCR; TCRdb stores in-frame clones only, minus some. The repertoire has roughly 70,000 clones, roughly 90% of them found once; the top ten carry more than 3.5%. Sequenced here: blood, sampled from a patient who underwent chemoradiotherapy. These receptors were collected from a human donor with HPV-associated anogenital cancer.

The chain links TRBV4-2 to TRBJ2-7; 7 nucleotides align to TRBD1. This CDR3 spans 16 amino acids. Germline trimming cut 4 bases from V and 0 bases from J; bases unmatched to any gene: 9. Germline CDR1 reads LGHNA; CDR2 reads YNFKEQ. The CDR3 nucleotides read TGTGCCAGCAGCCGAGCTGGGACAGTCGACTCCTACGAGCAGTACTTC. It yields the protein CASSRAGTVDSYEQYF.

The chain has TRBV10-2 and TRBJ1-3; D gene uncertain. Germline V gives CDR1 WSHSY, CDR2 SAAADI. CDR3 length: 13 residues. Trimming pared 3 bases from V and 4 bases from J, leaving 7 bases between. The CDR3 spells CASSDGRGNTIYF. The CDR3 region has the DNA TGCGCCAGCAGTGACGGCCGAGGAAACACCATATATTTT.

V gene TRBV15 combines with J gene TRBJ2-2; D perhaps matches TRBD1 (5 bases). Germline CDR1 and CDR2: LNHNV and YYDKDF (reference sequence). V lost 0 bases and J 6 bases, leaving 5 bases between the germline ends. The CDR3 consists of 13 residues. This CDR3 is CATSREGAGELFF. The CDR3 DNA reads TGTGCCACCAGCAGAGAAGGGGCCGGGGAGCTGTTTTTT.

The rearrangement links TRBV11-2 to TRBJ2-1; D is unclear. Germline V CDR1 and CDR2: SGHAT, FQNNGV. V lost 1 base to trimming and J lost 5 bases, with 6 bases between them. This CDR3 comprises 13 residues. The CDR3 bases are TGTGCCAGCAGCTTAGGCCAAAACAATGAGCAGTTCTTC. It yields the protein CASSLGQNNEQFF.

This clone was observed a handful of times. This chain uses TRBV5-4 with TRBJ1-1; D gene uncertain. V shed 10 bases and J shed 1 base, with 8 bases lying between them. Germline loops: CDR1 SGHNT, CDR2 YYREEE (reference sequence). The CDR3 consists of 11 residues. The CDR3 is CASQKNTEAFF. CDR3 nucleotides: TGTGCCTCCCAAAAGAACACTGAAGCTTTCTTT.

The J gene is TRBJ1-2, the V gene TRBV4-1, with TRBD1 matching 9 bases. CDR1 is MGHRA, CDR2 YSYEKL, per germline. The V gene end was trimmed by 0 bases and the J gene end by 2 bases; junction bases not matched to a gene: 7. This CDR3 has 17 residues. Here the CDR3 reads CASSQDPGTGKNYGYTF. The CDR3 nucleotides read TGCGCCAGCAGCCAAGATCCGGGGACAGGGAAGAACTATGGCTACACCTTC.

This clone was counted only a few times. The chain uses TRBV6-4 and TRBJ2-3; 9 bases are shared with TRBD2. Trimming cost V 2 bases and J 6 bases; bases outside gene matches: 12. The CDR3 totals 17 residues. CDR1 and CDR2 from the germline V gene are MRHNA and SNTAGT. In DNA, the CDR3 is TGTGCCAGCAGTGACGGCGGGGGGGCGATCGATTCGGATACGCAGTATTTT. Translated, it gives CASSDGGGAIDSDTQYF.

V is TRBV28 and J is TRBJ1-5, with TRBD1 matching 8 bases. Germline assignment: CDR1 MDHEN and CDR2 SYDVKM. Losses at the gene ends were 5 bases for V and 0 bases for J; bases not matched to a gene: 9. The CDR3 runs 17 residues. CDR3 coding DNA: TGTGCCAGCAGTAGACAGGGGAGGGGTTATAGCAATCAGCCCCAGCATTTT. It specifies CASSRQGRGYSNQPQHF.

The chain couples TRBV4-2 to TRBJ2-3; TRBD2 aligns across 9 bases. The CDR3 contains 15 residues. Germline V CDR1 and CDR2: LGHNA, YNFKEQ. Trimming took 4 bases from V and 1 from J; bases not matched to a gene: 3. The CDR3, as DNA: TGTGCCAGCAGCCCCGAGCGGGGGGGCACAGATACGCAGTATTTT. Its translation is CASSPERGGTDTQYF.

J is TRBJ2-3 and V is TRBV28, with 9 bases aligning to TRBD1. Germline values: CDR1 MDHEN, CDR2 SYDVKM. This CDR3 comprises 15 residues. Germline trimming cut 3 bases from V and 3 bases from J; bases unmatched to any gene: 4. As DNA, the CDR3 is TGTGCCAGCAGTTTGGCGGGACAGGGAACAGATACGCAGTATTTT. Encoded protein: CASSLAGQGTDTQYF.

The chain combines TRBV9 with TRBJ1-2; 9 bases agree with TRBD1. Germline CDR1 is SGDLS and CDR2 is YYNGEE. V lost 3 bases to trimming and J lost 8 bases; unmatched junction nucleotides: 8. The CDR3 length is 14 residues. CDR3 DNA sequence: TGTGCCAGCAGCGGACAGGGGGGAAGTAGGGGCTACACCTTC. Its protein is CASSGQGGSRGYTF.

The chain employs TRBV5-1 and TRBJ2-3; D is possibly TRBD1 (5 bases). V lost 4 bases, J lost 2 bases, and 8 bases lay in between. CDR1 and CDR2 from the germline V gene are SGHRS and YFSETQ. This CDR3 is built from 13 residues. The CDR3: CASSTGPTDTQYF. For the CDR3, the DNA is TGCGCCAGCAGCACAGGACCCACAGATACGCAGTATTTT.

The chain employs TRBV9 and TRBJ1-2; unclear D gene. Per germline, CDR1 SGDLS and CDR2 YYNGEE. CDR3 length equals 18 residues. Trimming left V 1 base short and J 0 bases short, with 19 bases between. CDR3 amino acids: CASSVSSTDGDANYGYTF. The CDR3 bases are TGTGCCAGCAGCGTAAGCTCGACGGACGGTGACGCTAACTATGGCTACACCTTC.

The CDR3 DNA reads as TGTGCCAGCAGTTGGGGAGGAAGAGAGACCCAGTACTTC. This codes for CASSWGGRETQYF. V and J are TRBV28 and TRBJ2-5; D might be TRBD2 (6 bases). Trimming stripped 4 bases from V and 4 bases from J, with 10 bases between. This CDR3 is built from 13 residues. CDR1 and CDR2 from the germline V gene are MDHEN and SYDVKM.

The chain joins TRBV29-1 to TRBJ1-1; D call uncertain. Trimming shortened V by 7 bases and J by 8 bases, and 11 bases separated the two germline ends. This CDR3 contains 10 residues. The V gene's germline CDR1 is SQVTM and CDR2 ANQGSEA. The CDR3 here is CSGAAPEAFF. The DNA for the CDR3 is TGCAGCGGGGCAGCACCAGAAGCTTTCTTT.

The chain is built from TRBV27 and TRBJ2-7; D is uncertain. The CDR3 contains 14 residues. CDR1 is MNHEY, CDR2 SMNVEV, per germline (reference sequence). The V gene lost 6 bases and the J gene lost 3 bases, with 15 bases spanning the gap. In DNA form, the CDR3 reads TGTGCCAGCAGCGATGGCGTCGCGTTCTACGAGCAGTACTTC. Translating gives CASSDGVAFYEQYF.

The rearrangement joins TRBV5-5 to TRBJ1-1; 8 positions agree with TRBD1. CDR1 is SGHKS and CDR2 is YYEKEE in the germline V gene (reference sequence). The ends lost 4 bases at V and 3 bases at J; junction bases unmatched: 2. This CDR3 is 13 amino acids long. CDR3 DNA sequence: TGTGCCAGCAGCCAGGACAGGGACACTGAAGCTTTCTTT. This translates into CASSQDRDTEAFF.

This chain joins TRBV4-1 and TRBJ1-6; D gene ambiguous. Germline V gene sequence: CDR1 MGHRA, CDR2 YSYEKL. Trimming removed 4 bases from V and 0 bases from J, with 16 bases in between. The CDR3 has 18 residues. CDR3 amino acids: CASSPETRTLSYNSPLHF. In DNA form, the CDR3 reads TGCGCCAGCAGCCCGGAGACCCGAACCCTCTCCTATAATTCACCCCTCCACTTT.

This sequence joins TRBV5-1 and TRBJ2-2; D remains unclear. V lost 1 base to trimming and J lost 0 bases, with 7 bases between them. This CDR3 spans 15 amino acids. Per the germline V gene, CDR1 is SGHRS and CDR2 is YFSETQ. The CDR3 nucleotides are TGCGCCAGCAGCTTGTTAGAAGCGAACACCGGGGAGCTGTTTTTT. Translating gives CASSLLEANTGELFF.

The CDR3 bases are TGTGCCAGCAGTTTATTAACTTCCAGGGCGAGCACAGATACGCAGTATTTT. It translates to CASSLLTSRASTDTQYF. J is TRBJ2-3 and V is TRBV27; the D gene is possibly TRBD1 (5 bases). V lost 1 base to trimming and J lost 0 bases, with 14 bases between them. Per the germline V gene, CDR1 is MNHEY and CDR2 is SMNVEV (reference sequence). CDR3 size: 17 residues.

The V gene is TRBV5-1, the J gene TRBJ1-5; TRBD1 is a possible D gene (6 bases). The germline V gene encodes CDR1 SGHRS and CDR2 YFSETQ. Trimming cost V 5 bases and J 1 base, with 13 bases left between them. The CDR3 runs 15 residues. The CDR3 loop reads CASSSQGGSNQPQHF. The CDR3 region has the DNA TGCGCCAGCAGTTCACAGGGAGGAAGCAATCAGCCCCAGCATTTT.

The V gene is TRBV7-9, the J gene TRBJ2-3; D gene unclear. This CDR3 is built from 13 residues. V shed 4 bases and J shed 4 bases, with 9 bases lying between them. Germline CDR1 is SEHNR and CDR2 is FQNEAQ (reference sequence). CDR3 region: CASSSYLSDTQYF. The DNA for the CDR3 is TGTGCCAGCAGCTCTTACCTATCAGATACGCAGTATTTT.

The chain couples TRBV19 to TRBJ1-5; TRBD1 matches 8 bases. Germline V lookup: CDR1 LNHDA, CDR2 SQIVND (reference sequence). The V segment lost 7 bases and the J segment 3 bases; nucleotides outside the gene matches: 5. This CDR3 has 14 amino acids. The CDR3 spells CASTTTGDNQPQHF. The CDR3 DNA follows: TGTGCCAGTACTACGACAGGGGACAATCAGCCCCAGCATTTT.

The V gene is TRBV6-1, the J gene TRBJ2-7; the match to TRBD2 covers 8 bases. The CDR3 totals 14 residues. J lost 5 bases, V lost 3 bases, and 6 bases had no gene match. The germline gives CDR1 MNHNS, CDR2 SASEGT. The DNA of the CDR3 is TGTGCCAGCAGTGATCGGCGGGAGGTTCACGAGCAGTACTTC. Amino acid sequence: CASSDRREVHEQYF.

The chain joins TRBV6-6 to TRBJ1-4; 9 nucleotides agree with TRBD1. This CDR3 contains 15 residues. Germline V gene sequence: CDR1 MNHNY, CDR2 SVGAGI (reference sequence). V trimming: 3 bases; J trimming: 8 bases; junction bases outside the gene matches: 7. DNA of the CDR3: TGTGCCAGCAGTTATTCAGGGACAGGGAAGGAAAAACTGTTTTTT. Amino acid sequence: CASSYSGTGKEKLFF.

The CDR3 sequence is CASSGGGGTEAFF. DNA of the CDR3: TGTGCCAGCAGCGGGGGAGGTGGCACTGAAGCTTTCTTT. The rearrangement links TRBV9 to TRBJ1-1; D is undetermined. CDR1 is SGDLS, CDR2 YYNGEE, per germline. The CDR3 loop spans 13 amino acids. With 3 bases removed from V and 4 bases from J, the gap between germline ends came to 10 bases.

The rearrangement joins TRBV7-9 to TRBJ2-3; D perhaps matches TRBD2 (6 bases). The CDR3 sequence is 16 residues long. Germline V gene data show CDR1 as SEHNR and CDR2 as FQNEAQ (reference sequence). Deletions cut 5 bases from V and 3 bases from J, with 18 bases between. The CDR3 here is CASSPVGGTRTDTQYF. The CDR3 DNA is TGTGCCAGCAGCCCTGTTGGGGGGACCCGGACAGATACGCAGTATTTT.

This sequence joins TRBV5-4 and TRBJ2-4, with D unclear. The ends were cut back, 2 bases at V and 6 bases at J, with 9 bases in the middle. Germline V gene lookup returns CDR1 SGHNT and CDR2 YYREEE (reference sequence). This CDR3 comprises 13 residues. The DNA for the CDR3 is TGTGCCAGCAGCTTCACGGGTCCAAACATTCAGTACTTC. It yields the protein CASSFTGPNIQYF.